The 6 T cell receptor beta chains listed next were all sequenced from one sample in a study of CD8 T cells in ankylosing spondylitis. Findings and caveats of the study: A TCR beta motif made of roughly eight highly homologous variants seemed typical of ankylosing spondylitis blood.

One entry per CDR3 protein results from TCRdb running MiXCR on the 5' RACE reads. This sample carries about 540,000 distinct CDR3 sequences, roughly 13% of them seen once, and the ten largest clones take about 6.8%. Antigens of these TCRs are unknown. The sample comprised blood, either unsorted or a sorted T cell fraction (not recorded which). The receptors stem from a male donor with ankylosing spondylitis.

The CDR3 region has the DNA TGTGCCAGCAGTTCCCGAGGCAAGGGATGGGAAAAACTGTTTTTT. It specifies CASSSRGKGWEKLFF. This sequence joins TRBV27 and TRBJ1-4; D uncertain. The CDR3 loop spans 15 amino acids. The germline V and J ends were trimmed by 4 bases and 8 bases, with 17 bases remaining between them. Germline CDR1 is MNHEY and CDR2 is SMNVEV (reference sequence).

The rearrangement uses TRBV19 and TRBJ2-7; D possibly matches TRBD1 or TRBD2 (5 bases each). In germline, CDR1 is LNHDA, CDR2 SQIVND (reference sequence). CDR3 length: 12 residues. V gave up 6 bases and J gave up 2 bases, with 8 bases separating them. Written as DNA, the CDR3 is TGTGCCAGTAGGGGGACGACCTACGAGCAGTACTTC. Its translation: CASRGTTYEQYF.

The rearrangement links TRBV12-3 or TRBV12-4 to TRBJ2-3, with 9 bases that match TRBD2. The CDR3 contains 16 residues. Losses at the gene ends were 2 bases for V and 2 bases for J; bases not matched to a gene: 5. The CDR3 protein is CASSLRLADNTDTQYF. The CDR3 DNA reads TGTGCCAGCAGTTTACGACTAGCGGACAACACAGATACGCAGTATTTT.

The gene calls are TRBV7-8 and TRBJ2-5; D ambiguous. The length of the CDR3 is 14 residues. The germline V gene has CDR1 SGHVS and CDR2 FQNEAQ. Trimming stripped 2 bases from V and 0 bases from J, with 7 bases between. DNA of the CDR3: TGTGCCAGCAGCTTAATAACACACCAAGAGACCCAGTACTTC. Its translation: CASSLITHQETQYF.

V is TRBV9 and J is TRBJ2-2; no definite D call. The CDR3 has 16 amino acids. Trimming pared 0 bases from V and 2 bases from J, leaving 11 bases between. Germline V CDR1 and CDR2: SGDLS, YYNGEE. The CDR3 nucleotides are TGTGCCAGCAGCGTAGATCCCCCTCCCAACACCGGGGAGCTGTTTTTT. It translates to CASSVDPPPNTGELFF.

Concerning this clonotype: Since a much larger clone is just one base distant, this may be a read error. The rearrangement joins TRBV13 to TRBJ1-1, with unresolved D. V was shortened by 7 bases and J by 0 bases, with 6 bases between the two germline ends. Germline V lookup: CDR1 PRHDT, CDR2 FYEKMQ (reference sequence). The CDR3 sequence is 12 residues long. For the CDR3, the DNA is TGTGCCAGCACCCTCATGAACACTGAAGCTTTCTTT. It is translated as CASTLMNTEAFF.